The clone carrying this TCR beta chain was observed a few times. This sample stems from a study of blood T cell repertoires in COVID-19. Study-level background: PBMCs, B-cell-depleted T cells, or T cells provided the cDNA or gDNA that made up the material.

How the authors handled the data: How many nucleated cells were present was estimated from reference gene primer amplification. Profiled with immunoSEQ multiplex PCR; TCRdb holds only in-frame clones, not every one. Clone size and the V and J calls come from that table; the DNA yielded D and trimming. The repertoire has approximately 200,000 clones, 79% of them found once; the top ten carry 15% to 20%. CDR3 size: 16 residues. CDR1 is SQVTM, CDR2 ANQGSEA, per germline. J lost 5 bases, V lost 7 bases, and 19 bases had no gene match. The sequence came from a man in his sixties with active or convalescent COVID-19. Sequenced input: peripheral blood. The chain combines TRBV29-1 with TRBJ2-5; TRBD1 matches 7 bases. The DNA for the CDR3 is TGCAGCGCTTTACAGGGGTTTCGATCTAACCCGGAGACCCAGTACTTC. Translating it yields CSALQGFRSNPETQYF.